This T cell receptor (beta chain) was recovered during a study of metastatic and nonmetastatic thyroid tumors. Via MiXCR, TCRdb re-called the PCR reads. The sample gives 34,000 or so clones, approximately 16% of which show up once; 3.4% is in the top ten. Ahead of thyroid surgery, no patient had received treatment of any kind. This clone was detected ten times or more. A much bigger clone sits one base away, suggesting this may be a read error. Germline trimming cut 7 bases from V and 1 base from J; bases unmatched to any gene: 6. Germline assignment: CDR1 SGHAT and CDR2 FQNNGV. The CDR3 runs 14 residues.

The sample comprised blood. The sequence was obtained from a female donor with papillary thyroid cancer or a benign thyroid nodule (not recorded which). Some clones in this sample may be carry-over from other donors' samples. The rearrangement joins TRBV11-2 to TRBJ2-5, with 7 bases identical to TRBD2. CDR3 nucleotide sequence: TGTGCCAGCATCCGCGGGAGTCTCCAAGAGACCCAGTACTTC. Encoded protein: CASIRGSLQETQYF.